Detailed here is one TCR beta chain. This entry comes from a study of blood T cell repertoires in COVID-19. Only in-frame clones appear in the TCRdb table, and some are missing; sequencing was by immunoSEQ multiplex PCR. The sample consists of about 170,000 clones, around four fifths of them appearing once. CDR3 length: 14 amino acids. Trimming removed 7 bases at V and 4 bases at J, with 15 bases between. Germline V gene lookup returns CDR1 MNHEY and CDR2 SVGAGI. The clonotype originates from a woman aged 80 or over with COVID-19, enrolled during active disease. The chain employs TRBV6-5 and TRBJ2-3; D might be TRBD2 (6 bases). The source material was peripheral blood. The CDR3 is CASKGVAEADTQYF. Written as DNA, the CDR3 is TGTGCCAGCAAAGGCGTAGCGGAGGCAGATACGCAGTATTTT.